A selection of T cell receptor beta chains follows, all from one sample in a study of blood T cell repertoires in COVID-19. Produced via immunoSEQ multiplex PCR; TCRdb's table is partial and in-frame only. Of about 250,000 clones in the sample, around three quarters are singletons; the top ten hold around 3.4%. Sequencing was done on a sample of peripheral blood. Source of these receptors: a woman of 80 years or more with acute or convalescent COVID-19. The CDR3 runs from the conserved cysteine through the conserved F or W. The D gene is left open where the match is weak. Clone size appears in some rows only: once, few, many, or a class for an expanded clone.

abundance,j_gene,v_gene,d_gene,CDR3nt,CDR3aa
-,TRBJ2-5,TRBV20-1,-,TGCAGTGCTAATCTCCAAGAGACCCAGTACTTC,CSANLQETQYF
-,TRBJ2-2,TRBV5-1,TRBD2,TGCGCCAGCAGCTTGGGAGCGGGAGCCGGGGAGCTGTTTTTT,CASSLGAGAGELFF
few,TRBJ2-7,TRBV6-5,-,TGTGCCAGCGGCCGAGGAGGTCCCTCCTACGAGCAGTACTTC,CASGRGGPSYEQYF
-,TRBJ1-5,TRBV11-3,TRBD1,TGTGCCAGCAGTATCCGCCGCCACGGACAGGCCCTGGGGCCCCAGCATTTT,CASSIRRHGQALGPQHF
-,TRBJ2-1,TRBV10-1,TRBD1,TGCGCCAGCAGTCCTCACGCCCGGGACAGGGGAAACAATGAGCAGTTCTTC,CASSPHARDRGNNEQFF
-,TRBJ1-2,TRBV4-2,TRBD1,TGTGCCAGCAGCCCCCAGCAGGGGGCAGACAGGGTAAACACCTTC,CASSPQQGADRVNTF
-,TRBJ2-2,TRBV5-5,TRBD2,TGTGCCAGCAGCCCCCTGGCTAGCGGGGTACTCACCGGGGAGCTGTTTTTT,CASSPLASGVLTGELFF
-,TRBJ2-2,TRBV29-1,-,TGCAGCGTTGAGGGCAGAGCGAACACCGGGGAGCTGTTTTTT,CSVEGRANTGELFF
-,TRBJ1-1,TRBV6-5,TRBD1,TGTGCCAGCAGTTCTGACAGGGGGGGCACTGAAGCTTTCTTT,CASSSDRGGTEAFF
-,TRBJ1-1,TRBV5-1,TRBD1,TGCGCCAGCAGCCAGGGACAGAAGCACACTGAAGCTTTCTTT,CASSQGQKHTEAFF
few,TRBJ1-2,TRBV28,TRBD1,TGTGCCAGCACCTCCCGGGACAGGGGGCGCATCGGCTACACCTTC,CASTSRDRGRIGYTF
once,TRBJ1-1,TRBV15,TRBD1,TGTGCCACCAGCAGGGAACCGGGACAGGGGGCTCGGGGAGCTTTCTTT,CATSREPGQGARGAFF
-,TRBJ1-4,TRBV2,TRBD1,TGTGCCAGCAGCCGGGGACAGAATAATGAAAAACTGTTTTTT,CASSRGQNNEKLFF
once,TRBJ1-5,TRBV19,-,TGTGCCAGTAGGTCGGGAGGTGGCAATCAGCCCCAGCATTTT,CASRSGGGNQPQHF
-,TRBJ2-5,TRBV3-1/TRBV3-2,TRBD2,TGTGCCAGCAGCCGAGCTAGCGGGATGGAGACCCAGTACTTC,CASSRASGMETQYF
-,TRBJ2-2,TRBV7-9,-,TGTGCCAGCAGCCCGGCGGTTAAAACCGGGGAGCTGTTTTTT,CASSPAVKTGELFF
-,TRBJ2-1,TRBV2,TRBD2,TGTGCCAGCTGTGGACTAGCGGGAGGTGAGCAGTTCTTC,CASCGLAGGEQFF
-,TRBJ2-1,TRBV10-3,-,TGTGCCATCGCTCCCGGCGACACCCCCGGGGATGAGCAGTTCTTC,CAIAPGDTPGDEQFF
few,TRBJ1-2,TRBV18,-,TGTGCCAGCTCACCGACCGCCCAGAGGAGTAACTATGGCTACACCTTC,CASSPTAQRSNYGYTF
-,TRBJ2-1,TRBV25-1,TRBD2,TGTGCCAGCAGACCCCTCTCTAGCGGGGGGATCTACAATGAGCAGTTCTTC,CASRPLSSGGIYNEQFF
-,TRBJ2-5,TRBV11-2,TRBD2,TGTGCCAGCAGCCCAACTAGCGGGGGAGGACAAGAGACCCAGTACTTC,CASSPTSGGGQETQYF
-,TRBJ2-7,TRBV6-2/TRBV6-3,TRBD2,TGTGCCAGCAGCCCCGGGACTAGGGCCCACGAGCAGTACTTC,CASSPGTRAHEQYF
many,TRBJ1-1,TRBV7-8,-,TGTGCCAGCAGCTTAGCGGGCGGGATGAACACTGAAGCTTTCTTT,CASSLAGGMNTEAFF
-,TRBJ2-7,TRBV30,TRBD2,TGTGCCGGTAGCGGGTATAGTTACGAGCAGTACTTC,CAGSGYSYEQYF
-,TRBJ1-2,TRBV9,TRBD1,TGTGCCAGCAGCGTAGGTCTGGGGACAGGGGAAGGCTACACCTTC,CASSVGLGTGEGYTF
-,TRBJ2-1,TRBV19,TRBD1,TGTGCCAGTAGGACCGGGACAGGGGGCTACAATGAGCAGTTCTTC,CASRTGTGGYNEQFF
-,TRBJ2-1,TRBV4-3,-,TGCGCCAGCAGCCAAGATCGCCTAGCGATGGGGGAGCAGTTCTTC,CASSQDRLAMGEQFF
-,TRBJ2-3,TRBV25-1,TRBD2,TGTGCCAGCAGACCCAGCGGGGGTAGCACAGATACGCAGTATTTT,CASRPSGGSTDTQYF
few,TRBJ1-1,TRBV10-1,-,TGCGCCAGCGCCGGGTCCACTGAAGCTTTCTTT,CASAGSTEAFF
-,TRBJ2-3,TRBV25-1,-,TGTGCCAGCAGTGAAAGGGGGGGCTTCACAGATACGCAGTATTTT,CASSERGGFTDTQYF
few,TRBJ2-1,TRBV6-2/TRBV6-3,TRBD2,TGTGCCAGCAGTTACTCGGCTAGCGGGACGAATGAGCAGTTCTTC,CASSYSASGTNEQFF
-,TRBJ2-1,TRBV19,TRBD1,TGTGCCAGTAGTTCCCCCGGGACAGGGGCATACAATGAGCAGTTCTTC,CASSSPGTGAYNEQFF
-,TRBJ1-3,TRBV7-9,-,TGTGCCAGCAGACGGGGAGATGGAAACACCATATATTTT,CASRRGDGNTIYF
-,TRBJ1-2,TRBV6-6,TRBD1,TGTGCCAGCAGTTATTCGGGACAGGGATATGGCTACACCTTC,CASSYSGQGYGYTF
-,TRBJ2-2,TRBV18,TRBD2,TGTGCCAGCTCACCAGTGGCTAGCGGGACCGGGGAGCTGTTTTTT,CASSPVASGTGELFF
-,TRBJ2-7,TRBV5-1,TRBD1,TGCGCCAGCAGATCTCAGGGGGCCTACGAGCAGTACTTC,CASRSQGAYEQYF
-,TRBJ2-7,TRBV14,-,TGTGCCAGCAGCCAATTAACAGGGTTCTCCTACGAGCAGTACTTC,CASSQLTGFSYEQYF
-,TRBJ2-7,TRBV5-6,-,TGTGCCAGCAGCTTTGCCGGAGCAGATGATCAGTACTTC,CASSFAGADDQYF
-,TRBJ2-7,TRBV14,TRBD2,TGTGCCAGCAGCCAACTCGGGACTAGCGGTGCCTACGAGCAGTACTTC,CASSQLGTSGAYEQYF
-,TRBJ1-6,TRBV27,TRBD1,TGTGCCAGCAGTTTGGACAGGGGCAACAATTCACCCCTCCACTTT,CASSLDRGNNSPLHF
-,TRBJ1-3,TRBV15,TRBD1,TGTGCCACCAGCAGAGCTCGGACAGGAATCTCTGGAAACACCATATATTTT,CATSRARTGISGNTIYF
once,TRBJ2-2,TRBV24-1,-,TGTGCCACCAGTGACAGGGTGAAAACCGGGGAGCTGTTTTTT,CATSDRVKTGELFF
-,TRBJ2-3,TRBV4-2,TRBD2,TGTGCCAGCAGCCTCGGACTAGCGGGGGATGTAGATACGCAGTATTTT,CASSLGLAGDVDTQYF
few,TRBJ2-3,TRBV24-1,TRBD2,TGTGCCACCGGAAATAGCGGGGCGGATACGCAGTATTTT,CATGNSGADTQYF
-,TRBJ2-7,TRBV5-1,-,TGCGCCAGCAGCCCAAACGGAGCCTACGAGCAGTACTTC,CASSPNGAYEQYF
-,TRBJ1-2,TRBV5-4,TRBD1,TGTGCCAGCAGCCCTGCTGGGGGACAGGGGACCGGCGGCTACACCTTC,CASSPAGGQGTGGYTF
-,TRBJ2-1,TRBV15,TRBD2,TGTGCCACCAGCAGTCCTTCCAGACTAGCGGGTTACAATGAGCAGTTCTTC,CATSSPSRLAGYNEQFF
-,TRBJ2-7,TRBV7-2,TRBD2,TGTGCCAGCAGCTCGGGACTAGCGGGGGTTTGGGAGCAGTACTTC,CASSSGLAGVWEQYF